A single sample gave rise to the 18 T cell receptor beta chains below, sequenced in a study of OX40 agonist ivuxolimab in advanced cancers. The library was made by the immunoSEQ multiplex PCR assay. What TCRdb holds here is the immuneACCESS table cut down to in-frame rearrangements. Part of the clones is not present; checked against another copy, under half of the missing clones reflect an unresolved V gene, and the others are unexplained. The sample has more than 35,000 clones on record, about 88% of them singletons. The top ten clonotypes cover 2.4% of the sample. The sample in question was CD4+ or CD8+ T cells sorted from blood, obtained in a trial of the OX40 agonist ivuxolimab. These receptors originate from an adult with an advanced solid tumor such as melanoma, head and neck, liver or kidney cancer.

CDR3 loop: CASSVGARGPYNEQFF. In DNA form, the CDR3 reads TGTGCCAGCAGCGTAGGGGCGCGGGGGCCCTACAATGAGCAGTTCTTC. The chain has TRBV9 and TRBJ2-1, with a weak D call TRBD2 (7 bases). The CDR3 has 16 amino acids. CDR1 is SGDLS, CDR2 YYNGEE, per germline. The V gene lost 0 bases and the J gene lost 2 bases, with 12 bases spanning the gap.

The chain is built from TRBV29-1 and TRBJ1-1; D not certain. This CDR3 has 12 amino acids. The germline V and J ends were trimmed by 2 bases and 1 base, with 5 bases remaining between them. Germline V gene data show CDR1 as SQVTM and CDR2 as ANQGSEA. CDR3 nucleotide sequence: TGCAGCGTTGAACGGGCGAACACTGAAGCTTTCTTT. It translates to CSVERANTEAFF.

The chain has TRBV6-1 and TRBJ2-1; no definite D call. The germline V gene has CDR1 MNHNS and CDR2 SASEGT. The CDR3 spans 12 residues. V was pared by 2 bases and J by 8 bases, with 7 bases between. CDR3 coding DNA: TGTGCCAGCAGTGAAATCTCTTATGAGCAGTTCTTC. Translation: CASSEISYEQFF.

V is TRBV14 and J is TRBJ2-5; 9 bases agree with TRBD2. This CDR3 has 15 residues. Germline CDR1 reads SGHDN; CDR2 reads FVKESK. Trimming removed 4 bases from V and 4 bases from J; junction bases left unmatched: 7. In nucleotides, the CDR3 is TGTGCCAGCAGCCCCCCGATAGCGGGGGTAGAGACCCAGTACTTC. Amino acids: CASSPPIAGVETQYF.

In regard to this clone: Other DNA sequences in the same sample also yield this CDR3. The chain uses TRBV18 and TRBJ2-5; D possibly corresponds to TRBD1 (5 bases). The CDR3 sequence is 13 residues long. Germline lookup yields CDR1 KGHSH and CDR2 LQKENI. V was cut by 6 bases and J by 5 bases, with 13 bases left in between. The CDR3 is CASSPGLRETQYF. The CDR3, as DNA: TGTGCCAGCTCTCCAGGGTTGAGGGAGACCCAGTACTTC. Variable domain in full (rest from reference TRBV18 and TRBJ2-5): NAGVMQNPRHLVRRRGQEARLRCSPMKGHSHVYWYRQLPEEGLKFMVYLQKENIIDESGMPKERFSAEFPKEGPSILRIQQVVRGDSAAYFCASSPGLRETQYFGPGTRLLVL.

This clone was seen a single time. The chain recombines TRBV5-5 with TRBJ2-7; TRBD2 agrees at 8 bases. CDR1 SGHKS and CDR2 YYEKEE come from the germline V gene (reference sequence). The CDR3 is made up of 17 amino acids. Trimming removed 1 base from V and 2 bases from J; junction bases left unmatched: 11. For the CDR3, the DNA is TGTGCCAGCAGCTTGAGCGGGCGACTAGCGTTGCCCTACGAGCAGTACTTC. Translated: CASSLSGRLALPYEQYF.

This clone occurred once. The gene calls are TRBV7-8 and TRBJ1-1; no definite D call. CDR3 length equals 14 residues. Per germline, CDR1 SGHVS and CDR2 FQNEAQ. V gave up 1 base and J gave up 4 bases, with 10 bases separating them. This CDR3 is CASSLEARGTEAFF. In DNA form, the CDR3 reads TGTGCCAGCAGCTTAGAGGCTCGGGGCACTGAAGCTTTCTTT. Complete variable domain (other parts from reference TRBV7-8 and TRBJ1-1): GAGVSQSPRYKVAKRGQDVALRCDPISGHVSLFWYQQALGQGPEFLTYFQNEAQLDKSGLPSDRFFAERPEGSVSTLKIQRTQQEDSAVYLCASSLEARGTEAFFGQGTRLTVV.

V gene TRBV14 combines with J gene TRBJ2-2; tentative D call: TRBD2 (6 bases). The germline gives CDR1 SGHDN, CDR2 FVKESK. Trimming stripped 0 bases from V and 6 bases from J, with 11 bases between. This CDR3 contains 15 residues. CDR3 residues: CASSQDYQRAGELFF. CDR3 DNA: TGTGCCAGCAGCCAAGATTACCAGCGGGCCGGGGAGCTGTTTTTT.

V and J are TRBV6-1 and TRBJ1-2, with D unclear. Germline CDR1 reads MNHNS; CDR2 reads SASEGT. The CDR3 length is 14 residues. The germline V and J ends were trimmed by 0 bases and 9 bases, with 14 bases remaining between them. Here the CDR3 reads CASSEAKWAGRYTF. The CDR3 region has the DNA TGTGCCAGCAGTGAAGCGAAGTGGGCAGGTCGCTACACCTTC.

The chain links TRBV27 to TRBJ1-2; the D gene is possibly TRBD1 (5 bases). Looked up from germline, CDR1 is MNHEY and CDR2 is SMNVEV (reference sequence). Between the trimmed V and J ends, which lost 5 bases and 6 bases, there was a span of 19 bases. The CDR3 sequence is 15 residues long. DNA for the CDR3: TGTGCCAGCAGTCCCTGGGACCGACGTAGTAATGGCTACACCTTC. Amino acids: CASSPWDRRSNGYTF.

The CDR3: CASSRGQALSSYEQYF. In nucleotides, the CDR3 is TGCGCCAGCAGCAGGGGACAGGCCCTAAGCTCCTACGAGCAGTACTTC. V gene TRBV5-1 combines with J gene TRBJ2-7; TRBD1 matches at 8 bases. The CDR3 contains 16 residues. In germline, CDR1 is SGHRS, CDR2 YFSETQ. V shed 4 bases, J shed 0 bases, and the junction held 9 bases outside the gene matches.

The chain carries TRBV4-2 and TRBJ2-2; D remains ambiguous. The CDR3 has 14 amino acids. CDR1 LGHNA and CDR2 YNFKEQ come from the germline V gene. Between the trimmed V and J ends, which lost 4 bases and 4 bases, there was a span of 10 bases. CDR3 region: CASSPLKSTGELFF. CDR3 DNA: TGTGCCAGCAGCCCCTTGAAGAGCACCGGGGAGCTGTTTTTT.

This clone was seen more than once but under ten times. The genes are TRBV25-1 and TRBJ2-3, with D perhaps given as TRBD1 or TRBD2 (5 bases each). Trimming removed 8 bases from V and 7 bases from J, with 22 bases in between. Germline-derived CDR1 and CDR2 are MGHDK and SYGVNS. The CDR3 has 15 amino acids. CDR3: CASGTGTPRGNTQYF. For the CDR3, the DNA is TGTGCCAGCGGGACCGGGACCCCTAGGGGAAATACGCAGTATTTT.

This clone was observed a few times. The chain uses TRBV4-2 and TRBJ2-3, with 14 bases lining up with TRBD2. Germline loops: CDR1 LGHNA, CDR2 YNFKEQ. This CDR3 spans 18 amino acids. With V trimmed by 1 base and J by 4 bases, 7 bases remained unmatched. The DNA of the CDR3 is TGTGCCAGCAGCCAAGGGACTAGCGGGGGGTCCCTCGCAGATACGCAGTATTTT. This encodes CASSQGTSGGSLADTQYF.

The rearrangement uses TRBV30 and TRBJ1-2; 9 nucleotides align to TRBD1. Germline V gives CDR1 GTSNPN, CDR2 SVGIG (reference sequence). CDR3 length: 12 amino acids. V shed 1 base and J 11 bases; nucleotides not matched to a gene: 5. The CDR3: CAWSDRGPDYTF. For the CDR3, the DNA is TGTGCCTGGAGTGACAGGGGGCCAGATTACACCTTC.

The rearrangement joins TRBV7-3 to TRBJ1-1; no clear D gene. The CDR3 has 13 amino acids. Germline CDR1 SGHTA, CDR2 FQGTGA. V gave up 5 bases and J gave up 4 bases, with 11 bases separating them. The CDR3, as DNA: TGTGCCAGCAGCCGAGTCAGGTCCACTGAAGCTTTCTTT. It encodes CASSRVRSTEAFF.

V gene TRBV6-4 combines with J gene TRBJ1-2, with 7 bases aligning to TRBD1. The CDR3 length is 12 residues. Germline assignment: CDR1 MRHNA and CDR2 SNTAGT. V dropped 7 bases and J dropped 6; count of bases not matched to a gene: 5. CDR3 region: CASNYRGNGYTF. CDR3 coding DNA: TGTGCCAGCAACTACAGGGGAAATGGCTACACCTTC.

CDR3 DNA sequence: TGTGCCAGCAGTTATGGGACTATCGGAGCCATTCAGTACTTC. Its translation: CASSYGTIGAIQYF. This rearrangement joins TRBV2 to TRBJ2-4, with TRBD2 identical over 7 bases. The trim removed 5 bases at V and 9 bases at J, leaving 10 bases unmatched. There are 14 residues in the CDR3. Germline V gene sequence: CDR1 SNHLY, CDR2 FYNNEI.